The 9 T cell receptor beta chains listed next were all sequenced from one sample in a study of blood T cell repertoires in COVID-19. Generated by immunoSEQ multiplex PCR, the TCRdb table keeps only in-frame clones and is missing some. The sample lists hundreds of thousands of clones, about 91% occurring once. Specimen: peripheral blood. These receptors were obtained from a woman aged 30 to 39 who had recovered from COVID-19.

CDR3 coding DNA: TGTGCCAGTAGTATCCGGGACAGTAATGAAAAACTGTTTTTT. It is translated as CASSIRDSNEKLFF. The chain has TRBV19 and TRBJ1-4, with TRBD1 matching 7 bases. This CDR3 is 14 amino acids long. The germline CDR1 and CDR2 sequences are LNHDA and SQIVND (reference sequence). With 3 bases clipped from V and 4 bases from J, the junction kept 2 bases outside the gene matches.

This clone was seen once. The CDR3 sequence is CAISPGQGSYEQYF. The CDR3 DNA follows: TGTGCCATCAGTCCGGGACAGGGTTCCTACGAGCAGTACTTC. This chain links TRBV10-3 with TRBJ2-7; 9 positions agree with TRBD1. The J segment lost 1 base and the V segment lost 5 bases, leaving 3 bases of the junction unmatched. The CDR3 spans 14 residues. Germline V CDR1 and CDR2: ENHRY, SYGVKD.

This chain joins TRBV28 and TRBJ1-1; TRBD1 is a possible D gene (5 bases). Looked up from germline, CDR1 is MDHEN and CDR2 is SYDVKM. CDR3 length: 13 residues. Trimming removed 7 bases from V and 6 bases from J, with 15 bases in between. The CDR3 region has the DNA TGTGCCAGCATGGTAGGGGCGCCCGCTGAAGCTTTCTTT. It is translated as CASMVGAPAEAFF.

The rearrangement links TRBV10-3 to TRBJ2-5; no clear D gene. V was shortened by 0 bases and J by 9 bases, with 8 bases between the two germline ends. Germline CDR1 and CDR2: ENHRY and SYGVKD. The CDR3 is 12 amino acids. As DNA, the CDR3 is TGTGCCATCAGTGAGTCGAGCGAATCCCAGTACTTC. As protein: CAISESSESQYF.

V gene TRBV2 combines with J gene TRBJ1-2; 8 positions agree with TRBD1. Germline trimming cut 2 bases from V and 1 base from J; bases unmatched to any gene: 6. CDR1 and CDR2 (germline): SNHLY, FYNNEI. The CDR3 spans 16 residues. The CDR3 loop reads CASSEQGANRNYGYTF. The DNA of the CDR3 is TGTGCCAGCAGTGAACAGGGGGCTAACCGTAACTATGGCTACACCTTC. Variable domain in full (rest from reference TRBV2 and TRBJ1-2): EPEVTQTPSHQVTQMGQEVILRCVPISNHLYFYWYRQILGQKVEFLVSFYNNEISEKSEIFDDQFSVERPDGSNFTLKIRSTKLEDSAMYFCASSEQGANRNYGYTFGSGTRLTVV.

The V call is TRBV4-2, the J call TRBJ1-2; D remains unclear. CDR1 LGHNA and CDR2 YNFKEQ come from the germline V gene. The ends were cut back, 0 bases at V and 7 bases at J, with 15 bases in the middle. CDR3 length: 15 residues. This CDR3 is CASSQESLPSPGYTF. Written as DNA, the CDR3 is TGTGCCAGCAGCCAAGAAAGCCTGCCATCCCCTGGCTACACCTTC.

As concerns this clone: Germline and junction disagree at one end, which may indicate a read error. This sequence joins TRBV5-4 and TRBJ2-7, with 11 bases aligning to TRBD2. Germline assignment: CDR1 SGHNT and CDR2 YYREEE (reference sequence). The CDR3 consists of 15 residues. The CDR3 DNA reads as TGTGCGAGCAGCTCCCAGACTAGCGGGGAATACGAGCAGTACTTC. Translated, it gives CASSSQTSGEYEQYF.

The J gene is TRBJ2-7, the V gene TRBV11-2; TRBD1 might be the D (5 bases). V was pared by 3 bases and J by 5 bases, with 14 bases between. The V gene's germline CDR1 is SGHAT and CDR2 FQNNGV. The CDR3 consists of 14 residues. The CDR3 DNA reads TGTGCCAGCAGCTTGTCCAGGGTGGGCGACGAGCAGTACTTC. Residues: CASSLSRVGDEQYF.

The chain combines TRBV5-1 with TRBJ2-2, with TRBD1 matching 12 bases. The J segment lost 4 bases and the V segment lost 1 base, leaving 5 bases of the junction unmatched. Germline CDR1 and CDR2: SGHRS and YFSETQ. There are 17 residues in the CDR3. The CDR3 DNA sequence: TGCGCCAGCAGCTTGCGGCCGGGACAGGGGGCCACCGGGGAGCTGTTTTTT. It is translated as CASSLRPGQGATGELFF.